The source of this T cell receptor (beta chain) is a study of molecular identifiers for immune sequencing clone quantification. In this sample, this clonotype turned up many times. TCRdb used MiXCR to reprocess the PCR reads, holding one entry per CDR3 protein. The top ten clones hold about 1.4% of a sample with around 70,000 distinct CDR3 sequences, around 18% of them seen once. The CDR3 has 14 residues. In germline, CDR1 is SGHNT, CDR2 YYREEE (reference sequence). V was shortened by 0 bases and J by 2 bases, with 9 bases between the two germline ends. The TCR sequence derives from a human donor in good health. Some libraries in this study had Jurkat cell RNA spiked in. Material for sequencing was naive CD8+ T cells from blood, with Jurkat cell RNA spiked in. Subset specified: FACS-sorted CD8+CD4-CCR7+CD45RA+ naive T cells. J is TRBJ2-7 and V is TRBV5-4, with D unclear. Here the CDR3 DNA reads TGTGCCAGCAGCTTGGCTCTCGCCCCCTACGAGCAGTACTTC. It translates to CASSLALAPYEQYF. The full variable domain, its missing parts supplied by reference TRBV5-4 and TRBJ2-7, is ETGVTQSPTHLIKTRGQQVTLRCSSQSGHNTVSWYQQALGQGPQFIFQYYREEENGRGNFPPRFSGLQFPNYSSELNVNALELDDSALYLCASSLALAPYEQYFGPGTRLTVT.